Following are 28 T cell receptor beta chains from one sample sequenced in a study of cytomegalovirus exposure and HLA in healthy donors. The study ran its PCR with 60 Vbeta and 13 Jbeta primers. The method was immunoSEQ multiplex PCR; TCRdb's version includes in-frame clones alone and lacks a portion of them. Of about 64,000 clones listed, around four fifths were seen once; the top ten hold about 5%. Sequenced input: PBMCs. Receptors were obtained from a male donor in good health and CMV-seropositive.

This clone appeared once. The chain joins TRBV6-1 to TRBJ1-2; D is unresolved. The CDR3 is 15 amino acids. V was clipped by 1 base and J by 3 bases, with 12 bases between them. Germline CDR1 is MNHNS and CDR2 is SASEGT. The CDR3 protein is CASSEVVAPDYGYTF. The DNA for the CDR3 is TGTGCCAGCAGTGAAGTAGTAGCGCCAGACTATGGCTACACCTTC.

This sequence joins TRBV10-2 and TRBJ1-6; TRBD1 is a possible D gene (5 bases). The CDR3 has 16 residues. Per germline, CDR1 WSHSY and CDR2 SAAADI. V was shortened by 3 bases and J by 10 bases, with 19 bases between the two germline ends. Written as DNA, the CDR3 is TGCGCCAGCAGTGATATGGGAAAGGGGATCTCGTCACCCCTCCACTTT. Translating gives CASSDMGKGISSPLHF.

The chain links TRBV4-3 to TRBJ2-7, with 9 bases lining up with TRBD1. CDR1 is LGHNA and CDR2 is YSLEER in the germline V gene. This CDR3 is built from 16 residues. Trimming removed 0 bases from V and 4 bases from J; junction bases left unmatched: 7. This chain's CDR3 is CASSQDLGTGWYEQYF. DNA for the CDR3: TGCGCCAGCAGCCAAGATCTGGGGACAGGGTGGTACGAGCAGTACTTC.

V and J are TRBV4-1 and TRBJ2-5; tentative D call: TRBD1 (5 bases). CDR1 is MGHRA and CDR2 is YSYEKL in the germline V gene. V was cut by 0 bases and J by 11 bases, with 22 bases left in between. The CDR3 is 16 residues long. For the CDR3, the DNA is TGCGCCAGCAGCCAAGATCATGGCAGGGAAGGCAGTGAGCAGTACTTC. This codes for CASSQDHGREGSEQYF.

The chain uses TRBV19 and TRBJ2-7; 7 bases map to TRBD1. CDR1 and CDR2 from the germline V gene are LNHDA and SQIVND (reference sequence). V lost 1 base, J lost 3 bases, and 6 bases stayed unmatched. The CDR3 covers 15 residues. CDR3 amino acids: CASSIVAGGIYEQYF. The CDR3, as DNA: TGTGCCAGTAGTATAGTGGCAGGGGGAATCTACGAGCAGTACTTC.

The rearrangement joins TRBV6-5 to TRBJ1-1; D is possibly TRBD1 (5 bases). Trimming left V 5 bases short and J 3 bases short, with 16 bases between. The CDR3 loop spans 15 amino acids. Germline CDR1 is MNHEY and CDR2 is SVGAGI. The CDR3 loop reads CASSPVPRVYTEAFF. CDR3 nucleotide sequence: TGTGCCAGCAGTCCCGTACCCAGGGTTTACACTGAAGCTTTCTTT.

A single count supports this clone. The rearrangement joins TRBV11-2 to TRBJ2-7; TRBD1 matches at 8 bases. CDR1 SGHAT and CDR2 FQNNGV come from the germline V gene. After removal of 5 bases from V and 0 bases from J, the junction contained 12 bases not matched to a gene. The CDR3 loop spans 17 amino acids. CDR3 region: CASSLGQGGTSSYEQYF. DNA for the CDR3: TGTGCCAGCAGCCTCGGACAGGGCGGTACAAGCTCCTACGAGCAGTACTTC.

This chain connects TRBV19 to TRBJ1-4, with D hard to call. Germline-derived CDR1 and CDR2 are LNHDA and SQIVND (reference sequence). CDR3 length equals 15 residues. The V end was cut by 3 bases, the J end by 2 bases, with 10 bases between. CDR3 residues: CASSMLPGTNEKLFF. The CDR3 DNA follows: TGTGCCAGTAGTATGCTTCCGGGGACTAATGAAAAACTGTTTTTT.

The V call is TRBV29-1, the J call TRBJ1-1; 7 bases fit TRBD1. V was clipped by 7 bases and J by 2 bases; unmatched bases: 10. CDR1 is SQVTM, CDR2 ANQGSEA, per germline. The CDR3 has 14 amino acids. The CDR3 region has the DNA TGCAGCGCCAAGGGGGCAGACCCTAACACTGAAGCTTTCTTT. Its translation is CSAKGADPNTEAFF.

The V call is TRBV18, the J call TRBJ1-1, with 7 bases that match TRBD1. This CDR3 contains 14 residues. J was trimmed by 1 base and V by 3 bases; bases with no gene match: 2. Germline CDR1 KGHSH, CDR2 LQKENI. Written as DNA, the CDR3 is TGTGCCAGCTCACCGAGACAGGGGAACACTGAAGCTTTCTTT. Translation: CASSPRQGNTEAFF.

The chain is built from TRBV19 and TRBJ1-1; D is unresolved. The germline V gene encodes CDR1 LNHDA and CDR2 SQIVND (reference sequence). Trimming took off 5 bases at V and 0 bases at J, with 7 bases between the two ends. The CDR3 is 13 amino acids. The DNA of the CDR3 is TGTGCCAGTAGTCCGAGCATGAACACTGAAGCTTTCTTT. Its protein product is CASSPSMNTEAFF.

V gene TRBV13 combines with J gene TRBJ1-2; 7 bases align to TRBD1. V was clipped by 5 bases and J by 4 bases; unmatched bases: 7. CDR3 length equals 14 residues. Germline V gives CDR1 PRHDT, CDR2 FYEKMQ (reference sequence). The DNA for the CDR3 is TGTGCCAGCAGCGCCCAGACAGGGATCTATGGCTACACCTTC. Amino acids: CASSAQTGIYGYTF.

The chain joins TRBV4-1 to TRBJ2-1; 7 nucleotides match TRBD2. Germline values: CDR1 MGHRA, CDR2 YSYEKL. The V and J ends lost 6 bases and 1 base, in that order; junction bases with no gene match: 6. The CDR3 is 15 residues long. CDR3 bases: TGCGCCAGCAGGGCGGGGGTCGGGTCCTACAATGAGCAGTTCTTC. Its protein product is CASRAGVGSYNEQFF.

V usage is TRBV4-2 and J usage is TRBJ2-5, with 11 bases lining up with TRBD2. The CDR3 is 16 residues long. The trim removed 6 bases at V and 2 bases at J, leaving 8 bases unmatched. Germline CDR1 reads LGHNA; CDR2 reads YNFKEQ. The CDR3, as DNA: TGTGCCAGCAGTGCCACGTTAGCGGGGGGGCAAGAGACCCAGTACTTC. It translates to CASSATLAGGQETQYF.

This rearrangement joins TRBV18 to TRBJ1-2; 9 bases are shared with TRBD1. V dropped 5 bases and J dropped 5; count of bases not matched to a gene: 9. The germline gives CDR1 KGHSH, CDR2 LQKENI. The CDR3 runs 15 residues. CDR3 nucleotide sequence: TGTGCCAGCTCAACACAGGGGGCAGAGGGGTATGGCTACACCTTC. It translates to CASSTQGAEGYGYTF.

This clone was seen more than once but under ten times. The V and J genes are TRBV13 and TRBJ1-1; TRBD1 aligns across 9 bases. V was clipped by 5 bases and J by 1 base; unmatched bases: 5. CDR1 PRHDT and CDR2 FYEKMQ come from the germline V gene (reference sequence). This CDR3 comprises 15 residues. The CDR3 sequence is CASSIAGQGNTEAFF. The CDR3, as DNA: TGTGCCAGCAGCATAGCGGGACAGGGGAACACTGAAGCTTTCTTT.

This clone is medium-sized. This chain joins TRBV2 and TRBJ2-7, with D possibly matching TRBD1 (6 bases). Germline V gives CDR1 SNHLY, CDR2 FYNNEI. The CDR3 sequence is 13 residues long. V lost 6 bases and J 3 bases, leaving 12 bases between the germline ends. For the CDR3, the DNA is TGTGCCAGCAGATTCAGGGGTCTCTACGAGCAGTACTTC. Translating it yields CASRFRGLYEQYF.

This chain joins TRBV2 and TRBJ2-7, with 9 bases matching TRBD1. The germline gives CDR1 SNHLY, CDR2 FYNNEI. After removal of 6 bases from V and 2 bases from J, the junction contained 8 bases not matched to a gene. This CDR3 region has 15 residues. The CDR3 sequence is CASSPTGTGTYEQYF. Here the CDR3 DNA reads TGTGCCAGCAGCCCAACCGGGACAGGGACCTACGAGCAGTACTTC. The full variable domain, with the rest looked up from reference TRBV2 and TRBJ2-7, is EPEVTQTPSHQVTQMGQEVILRCVPISNHLYFYWYRQILGQKVEFLVSFYNNEISEKSEIFDDQFSVERPDGSNFTLKIRSTKLEDSAMYFCASSPTGTGTYEQYFGPGTRLTVT.

CDR3 protein: CASSLGTRGNTEAFF. The DNA of the CDR3 is TGCGCCAGCAGCTTGGGGACAAGGGGGAACACTGAAGCTTTCTTT. The chain uses TRBV5-1 and TRBJ1-1, with a possible D match to TRBD1 (5 bases). Germline loops: CDR1 SGHRS, CDR2 YFSETQ. The length of the CDR3 is 15 residues. Trimming took 0 bases from V and 1 from J, leaving 10 bases between them.

This CDR3 reads CASSHPEAGQYF. The CDR3 DNA is TGCGCCAGCAGTCACCCTGAGGCGGGCCAGTACTTC. The chain has TRBV23-1 and TRBJ2-5; the D gene is possibly TRBD2 (5 bases). Being an ORF, TRBV23-1 has a function that is uncertain. V dropped 3 bases and J dropped 10 bases, with 12 bases sitting between them. This CDR3 has 12 amino acids.

The chain couples TRBV5-1 to TRBJ2-5; maybe TRBD1 (6 bases). CDR1 is SGHRS, CDR2 YFSETQ, per germline. V was pared by 0 bases and J by 1 base, with 16 bases between. This CDR3 spans 17 amino acids. The CDR3 DNA is TGCGCCAGCAGCTTGGTCCCCAGGTCAGGGGCCCAAGAGACCCAGTACTTC. Translation gives CASSLVPRSGAQETQYF.

The chain combines TRBV19 with TRBJ1-5, with 7 positions matching TRBD1. Unmatched junction bases numbered 13, after V lost 5 bases and J lost 6 bases. CDR1 and CDR2 (germline): LNHDA, SQIVND (reference sequence). This CDR3 is built from 16 residues. The CDR3 is CASSPFGRGRTQPQHF. In DNA, the CDR3 is TGTGCCAGTAGTCCCTTCGGAAGGGGGCGGACTCAGCCCCAGCATTTT.

The chain is built from TRBV30 and TRBJ1-6; D is uncertain. From germline, CDR1 is GTSNPN and CDR2 SVGIG (reference sequence). With 2 bases removed from V and 0 bases from J, the gap between germline ends came to 8 bases. The CDR3 length is 15 residues. CDR3 residues: CAWSPISSYNSPLHF. The DNA for the CDR3 is TGTGCCTGGAGTCCGATCAGCTCCTATAATTCACCCCTCCACTTT.

The chain links TRBV18 to TRBJ1-2, with D unresolved. Per the germline V gene, CDR1 is KGHSH and CDR2 is LQKENI. The CDR3 is 13 amino acids. Trimming shortened V by 3 bases and J by 4 bases, and 9 bases separated the two germline ends. For the CDR3, the DNA is TGTGCCAGCTCACCTGACGGAGCCTATGGCTACACCTTC. This encodes CASSPDGAYGYTF.

The V call is TRBV6-4, the J call TRBJ2-1, with D tentatively TRBD2 (6 bases). Deletions cut 5 bases from V and 7 bases from J, with 18 bases between. In germline, CDR1 is MRHNA, CDR2 SNTAGT. This CDR3 is built from 15 residues. The CDR3 reads CASSLTRGWGNEQFF. The CDR3 nucleotides read TGTGCCAGCAGTCTTACGCGGGGCTGGGGTAATGAGCAGTTCTTC.

The J gene is TRBJ1-5, the V gene TRBV5-8; no clear D gene. The V end lost 0 bases, the J end lost 5 bases, and 6 bases lay between the germline ends. There are 13 residues in the CDR3. The germline CDR1 and CDR2 sequences are SGHTS and YDEGEE. The CDR3 loop is CASSLDEYQPQHF. DNA of the CDR3: TGTGCCAGCAGCTTGGACGAGTATCAGCCCCAGCATTTT.

The chain uses TRBV7-2 and TRBJ1-3; 9 positions agree with TRBD1. CDR3 length: 16 residues. The junction had 10 bases not matched to a gene; V was cut back by 8 bases and J by 2 bases. Germline V gives CDR1 SGHTA, CDR2 FQGNSA. CDR3 sequence (DNA): TGTGCCAGCGGCCCCGGACAGGGGCACCCTGGAAACACCATATATTTT. Translating gives CASGPGQGHPGNTIYF.

DNA of the CDR3: TGTGCCAGCAGTGCCCAGACAGGGGGGAACACTGAAGCTTTCTTT. Translation: CASSAQTGGNTEAFF. The V call is TRBV6-1, the J call TRBJ1-1; 9 nucleotides agree with TRBD1. Germline CDR1 reads MNHNS; CDR2 reads SASEGT. The CDR3 is 15 amino acids. J gave up 1 base and V 4 bases, and 4 bases lay outside the gene matches.